Presented here are 8 T cell receptor beta chains from one specimen sequenced in a study of blood T cell repertoires in COVID-19 (dated by TCRdb to the early 2020s). The protocol used for the library was the immunoSEQ multiplex PCR assay. TCRdb retrieved this table from immuneACCESS and kept in-frame rearrangements only. Not all clones are present; in checked studies, unresolved V genes account for under half, and no reason is known for the remainder. In this sample the table shows roughly 220,000 clones, about 87% of which occur a single time. The ten largest make up roughly 3% of the sample. The specimen sequenced was peripheral blood. The origin of the receptors is a man in his sixties with acute or convalescent COVID-19.

This rearrangement joins TRBV9 to TRBJ1-3, with a possible D match to TRBD1 (5 bases). CDR3 size: 15 residues. Trimming stripped 4 bases from V and 4 bases from J, with 15 bases between. Germline CDR1 reads SGDLS; CDR2 reads YYNGEE. DNA of the CDR3: TGTGCCAGCAGCCCCCGAAGGGGCGCCGGAAACACCATATATTTT. Translating gives CASSPRRGAGNTIYF. Complete variable domain (other parts from reference TRBV9 and TRBJ1-3): DSGVTQTPKHLITATGQRVTLRCSPRSGDLSVYWYQQSLDQGLQFLIQYYNGEERAKGNILERFSAQQFPDLHSELNLSSLELGDSALYFCASSPRRGAGNTIYFGEGSWLTVV.

This clone has more than one count but fewer than ten. This sequence joins TRBV3-1 (or the pseudogene TRBV3-2) and TRBJ2-5, with 10 bases fitting TRBD1. Germline assignment: CDR1 LGHDT and CDR2 YNNKEL (reference sequence). The CDR3 spans 15 residues. J was trimmed by 5 bases and V by 5 bases; bases with no gene match: 8. CDR3 in DNA: TGTGCCAGCAGCGAACAAGACAGGGGGCCGGAGACCCAGTACTTC. Protein: CASSEQDRGPETQYF.

V is TRBV30 and J is TRBJ1-2, with a weak D call TRBD1 (5 bases). There are 17 residues in the CDR3. V shed 3 bases and J shed 4 bases, with 24 bases lying between them. Per germline, CDR1 GTSNPN and CDR2 SVGIG (reference sequence). The CDR3 loop is CAWRPGGGQGMVYGYTF. CDR3 in DNA: TGTGCCTGGAGGCCGGGAGGAGGGCAGGGAATGGTCTATGGCTACACCTTC.

The chain recombines TRBV29-1 with TRBJ2-7, with D unresolved. The CDR3 has 12 residues. CDR1 is SQVTM, CDR2 ANQGSEA, per germline. Trimming shortened V by 4 bases and J by 3 bases, and 10 bases separated the two germline ends. CDR3 nucleotides: TGCAGCGTTGGCGACCGCGGCTACGAGCAGTACTTC. Its translation: CSVGDRGYEQYF.

The chain couples TRBV6-1 to TRBJ2-7, with TRBD2 matching over 9 bases. After removal of 4 bases from V and 6 bases from J, the junction contained 13 bases not matched to a gene. CDR3 length: 16 amino acids. Per germline, CDR1 MNHNS and CDR2 SASEGT. In nucleotides, the CDR3 is TGTGCCAGCAGTGGACAGGGAGGGACTAGCTTTTCCGAGCAGTACTTC. This codes for CASSGQGGTSFSEQYF.

The chain is built from TRBV11-3 and TRBJ2-6, with 13 bases fitting TRBD2. CDR1 and CDR2 from the germline V gene are SGHNT and YENEEA. This CDR3 spans 18 amino acids. V dropped 5 bases and J dropped 1; count of bases not matched to a gene: 5. CDR3 protein: CASSGTGLAGSGANVLTF. DNA of the CDR3: TGTGCCAGCAGCGGAACGGGACTAGCGGGGTCTGGGGCCAACGTCCTGACTTTC.

The chain recombines TRBV5-1 with TRBJ2-3; maybe TRBD2 (5 bases). The V end was cut by 0 bases, the J end by 8 bases, with 19 bases between. The V gene's germline CDR1 is SGHRS and CDR2 YFSETQ. This CDR3 has 16 residues. Here the CDR3 DNA reads TGCGCCAGCAGCTTGGCAGGCGGGTCCGGTGTCAGTACGCAGTATTTT. It is translated as CASSLAGGSGVSTQYF.

The CDR3 DNA follows: TGTGCCAGCAGCAAACACCGGGACAGGGACTCTTACCTCTATAATTCACCCCTCCACTTT. It specifies CASSKHRDRDSYLYNSPLHF. V usage is TRBV7-9 and J usage is TRBJ1-6, with 9 bases matching TRBD1. V shed 5 bases and J 3 bases; nucleotides not matched to a gene: 17. The CDR3 is 20 amino acids. The germline gives CDR1 SEHNR, CDR2 FQNEAQ (reference sequence).